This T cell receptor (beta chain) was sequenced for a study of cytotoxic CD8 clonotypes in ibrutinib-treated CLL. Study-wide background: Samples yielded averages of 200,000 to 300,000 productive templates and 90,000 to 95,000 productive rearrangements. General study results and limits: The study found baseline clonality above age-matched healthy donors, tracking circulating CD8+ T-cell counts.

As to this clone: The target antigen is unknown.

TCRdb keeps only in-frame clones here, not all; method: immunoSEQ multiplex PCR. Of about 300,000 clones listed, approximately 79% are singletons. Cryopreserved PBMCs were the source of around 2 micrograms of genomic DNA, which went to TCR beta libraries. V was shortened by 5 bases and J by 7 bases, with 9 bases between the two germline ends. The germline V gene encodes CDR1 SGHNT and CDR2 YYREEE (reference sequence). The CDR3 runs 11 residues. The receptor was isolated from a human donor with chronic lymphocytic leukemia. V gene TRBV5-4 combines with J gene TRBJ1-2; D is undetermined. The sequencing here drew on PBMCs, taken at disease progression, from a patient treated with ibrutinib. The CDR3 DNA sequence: TGTGCCAGCAGGACGGAGGTTGGCTACACCTTC. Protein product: CASRTEVGYTF.